This T cell receptor beta chain comes out of a study of cytomegalovirus exposure and HLA in healthy donors. A note on this clone: Its antigen is not identified.

CDR3 size: 15 residues. The V gene end was trimmed by 3 bases and the J gene end by 8 bases; junction bases not matched to a gene: 9. Germline V gene data show CDR1 as MDHEN and CDR2 as SYDVKM. Points from the study as a whole: In vitro data verified a few CMV-associated chains as specific for CMV antigens. In a later analysis, an Asian-associated ancestry cluster reportedly showed fewer N-insertions than the approximately 610-donor mean.

PCR employed 60 Vbeta and 13 Jbeta primers. Original processing methods: Later, an analysis found about 77 million unique TCR beta chains, and roughly 10 million of these were shared. Only in-frame clones appear in the TCRdb table, and some are missing; sequencing was by immunoSEQ multiplex PCR. That table supplies the V and J calls and clone size; D and trimming were determined from the DNA. The repertoire consists of 70,000 to 95,000 clones, with less than 85% occurring once and the leading ten covering roughly 5%. Sampled while nominally healthy, donors likely had unrecorded immune exposures. J is TRBJ2-1 and V is TRBV28; 8 bases are shared with TRBD1. Input material: PBMCs. The sequence came from a man aged 25 to 40 in good health and CMV-seropositive. CDR3: CASSLSGQGADEQFF. DNA for the CDR3: TGTGCCAGCAGTTTGTCCGGACAGGGCGCCGATGAGCAGTTCTTC. Full variable domain (missing parts from reference TRBV28 and TRBJ2-1): DVKVTQSSRYLVKRTGEKVFLECVQDMDHENMFWYRQDPGLGLRLIYFSYDVKMKEKGDIPEGYSVSREKKERFSLILESASTNQTSMYLCASSLSGQGADEQFFGPGTRLTVL.